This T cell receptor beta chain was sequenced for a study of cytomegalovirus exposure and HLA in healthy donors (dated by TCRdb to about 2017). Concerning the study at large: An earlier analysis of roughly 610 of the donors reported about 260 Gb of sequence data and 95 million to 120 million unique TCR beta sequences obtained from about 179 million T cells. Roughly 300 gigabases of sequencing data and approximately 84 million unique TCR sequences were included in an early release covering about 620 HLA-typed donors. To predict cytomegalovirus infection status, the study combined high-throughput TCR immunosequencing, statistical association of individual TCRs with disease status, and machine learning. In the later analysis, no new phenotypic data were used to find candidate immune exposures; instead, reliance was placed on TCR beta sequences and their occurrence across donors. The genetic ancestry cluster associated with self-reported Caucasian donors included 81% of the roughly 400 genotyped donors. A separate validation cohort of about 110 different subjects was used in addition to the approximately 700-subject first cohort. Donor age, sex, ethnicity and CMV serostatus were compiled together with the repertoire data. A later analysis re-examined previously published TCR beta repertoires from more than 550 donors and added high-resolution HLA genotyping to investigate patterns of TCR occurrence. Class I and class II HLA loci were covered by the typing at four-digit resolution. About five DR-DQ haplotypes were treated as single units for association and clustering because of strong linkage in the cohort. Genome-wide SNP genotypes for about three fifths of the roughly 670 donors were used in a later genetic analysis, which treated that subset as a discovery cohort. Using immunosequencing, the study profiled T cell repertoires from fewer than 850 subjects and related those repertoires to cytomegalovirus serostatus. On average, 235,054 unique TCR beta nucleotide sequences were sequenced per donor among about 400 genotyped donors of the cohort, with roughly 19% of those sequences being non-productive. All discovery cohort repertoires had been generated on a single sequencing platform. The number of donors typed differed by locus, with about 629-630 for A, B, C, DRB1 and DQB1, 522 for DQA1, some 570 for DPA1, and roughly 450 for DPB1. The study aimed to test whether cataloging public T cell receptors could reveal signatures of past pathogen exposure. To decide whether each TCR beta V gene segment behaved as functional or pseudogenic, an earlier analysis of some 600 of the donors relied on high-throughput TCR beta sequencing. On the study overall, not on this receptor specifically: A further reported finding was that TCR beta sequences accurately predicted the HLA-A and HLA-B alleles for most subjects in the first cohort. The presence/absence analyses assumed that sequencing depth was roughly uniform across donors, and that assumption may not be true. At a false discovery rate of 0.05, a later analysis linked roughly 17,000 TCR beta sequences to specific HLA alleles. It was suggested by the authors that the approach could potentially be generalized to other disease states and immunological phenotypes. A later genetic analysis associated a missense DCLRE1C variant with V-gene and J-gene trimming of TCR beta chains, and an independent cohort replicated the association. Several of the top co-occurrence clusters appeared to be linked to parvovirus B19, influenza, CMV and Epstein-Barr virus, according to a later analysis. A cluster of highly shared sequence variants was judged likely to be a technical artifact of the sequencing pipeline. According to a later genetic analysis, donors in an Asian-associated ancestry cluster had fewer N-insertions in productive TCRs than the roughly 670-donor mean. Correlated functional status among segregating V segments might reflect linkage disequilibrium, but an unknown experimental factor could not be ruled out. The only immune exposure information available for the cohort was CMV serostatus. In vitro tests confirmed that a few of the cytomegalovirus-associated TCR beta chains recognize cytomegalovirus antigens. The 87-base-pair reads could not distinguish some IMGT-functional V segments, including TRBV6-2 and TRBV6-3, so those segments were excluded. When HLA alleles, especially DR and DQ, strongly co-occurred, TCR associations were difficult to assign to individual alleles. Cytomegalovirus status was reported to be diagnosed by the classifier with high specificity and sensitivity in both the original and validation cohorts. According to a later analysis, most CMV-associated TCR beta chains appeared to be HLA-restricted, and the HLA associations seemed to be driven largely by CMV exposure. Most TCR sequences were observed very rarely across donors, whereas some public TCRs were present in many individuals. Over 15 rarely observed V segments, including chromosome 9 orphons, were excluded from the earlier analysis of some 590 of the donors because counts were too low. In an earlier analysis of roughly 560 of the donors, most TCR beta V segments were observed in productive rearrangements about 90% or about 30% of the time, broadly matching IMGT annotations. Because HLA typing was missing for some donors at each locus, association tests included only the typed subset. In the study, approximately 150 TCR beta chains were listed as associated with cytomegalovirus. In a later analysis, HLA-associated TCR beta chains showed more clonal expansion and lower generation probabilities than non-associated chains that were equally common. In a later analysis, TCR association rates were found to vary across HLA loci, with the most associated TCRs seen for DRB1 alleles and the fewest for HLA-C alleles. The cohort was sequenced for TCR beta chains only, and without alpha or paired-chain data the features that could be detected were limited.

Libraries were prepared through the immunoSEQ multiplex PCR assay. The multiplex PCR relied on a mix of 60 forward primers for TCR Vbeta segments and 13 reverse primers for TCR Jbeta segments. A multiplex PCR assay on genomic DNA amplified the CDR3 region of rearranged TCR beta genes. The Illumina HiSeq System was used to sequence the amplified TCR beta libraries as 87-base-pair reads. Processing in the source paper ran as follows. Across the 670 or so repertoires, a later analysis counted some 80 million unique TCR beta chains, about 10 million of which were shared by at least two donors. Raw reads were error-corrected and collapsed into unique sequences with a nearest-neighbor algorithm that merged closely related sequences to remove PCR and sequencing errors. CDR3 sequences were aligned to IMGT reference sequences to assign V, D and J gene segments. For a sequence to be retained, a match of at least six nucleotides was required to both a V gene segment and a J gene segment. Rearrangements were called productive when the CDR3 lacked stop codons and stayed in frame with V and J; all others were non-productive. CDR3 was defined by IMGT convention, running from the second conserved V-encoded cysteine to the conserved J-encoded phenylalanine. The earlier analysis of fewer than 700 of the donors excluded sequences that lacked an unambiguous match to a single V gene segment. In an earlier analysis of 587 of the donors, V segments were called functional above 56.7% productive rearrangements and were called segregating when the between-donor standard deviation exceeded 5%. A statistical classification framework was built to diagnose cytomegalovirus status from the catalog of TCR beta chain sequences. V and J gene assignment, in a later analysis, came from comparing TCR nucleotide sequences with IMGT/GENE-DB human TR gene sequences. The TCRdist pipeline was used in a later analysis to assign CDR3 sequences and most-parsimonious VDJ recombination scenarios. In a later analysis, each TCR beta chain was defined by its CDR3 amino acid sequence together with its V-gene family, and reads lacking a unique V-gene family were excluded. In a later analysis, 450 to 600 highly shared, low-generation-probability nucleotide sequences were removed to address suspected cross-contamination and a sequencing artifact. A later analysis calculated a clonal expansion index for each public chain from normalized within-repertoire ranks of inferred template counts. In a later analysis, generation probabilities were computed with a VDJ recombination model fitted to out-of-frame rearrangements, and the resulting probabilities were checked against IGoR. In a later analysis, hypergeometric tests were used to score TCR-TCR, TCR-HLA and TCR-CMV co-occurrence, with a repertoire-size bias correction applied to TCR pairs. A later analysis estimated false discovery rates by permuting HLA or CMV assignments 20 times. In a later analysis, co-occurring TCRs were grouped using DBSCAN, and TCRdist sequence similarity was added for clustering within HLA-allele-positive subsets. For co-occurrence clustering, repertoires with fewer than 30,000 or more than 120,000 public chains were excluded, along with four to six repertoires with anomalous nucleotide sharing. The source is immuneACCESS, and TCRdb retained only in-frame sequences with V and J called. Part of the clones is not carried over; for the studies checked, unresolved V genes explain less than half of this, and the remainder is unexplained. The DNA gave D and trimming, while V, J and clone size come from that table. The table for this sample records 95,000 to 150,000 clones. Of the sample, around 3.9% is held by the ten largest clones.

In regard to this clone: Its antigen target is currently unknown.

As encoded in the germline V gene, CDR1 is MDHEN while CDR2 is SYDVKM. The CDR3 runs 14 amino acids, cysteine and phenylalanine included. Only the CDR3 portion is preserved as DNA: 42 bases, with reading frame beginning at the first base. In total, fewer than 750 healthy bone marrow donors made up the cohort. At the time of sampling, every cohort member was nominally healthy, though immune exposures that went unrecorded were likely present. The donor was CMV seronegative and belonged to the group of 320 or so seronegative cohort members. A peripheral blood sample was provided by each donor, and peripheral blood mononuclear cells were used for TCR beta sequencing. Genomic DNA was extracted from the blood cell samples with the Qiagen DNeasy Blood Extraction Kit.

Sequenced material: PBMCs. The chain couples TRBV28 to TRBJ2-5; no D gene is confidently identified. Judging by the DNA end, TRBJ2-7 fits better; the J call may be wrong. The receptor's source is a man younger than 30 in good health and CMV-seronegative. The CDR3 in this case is CASSVPRQSPEQYF. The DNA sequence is TGTGCCAGCAGCGTCCCGAGGCAGAGTCCCGAGCAGTACTTC.